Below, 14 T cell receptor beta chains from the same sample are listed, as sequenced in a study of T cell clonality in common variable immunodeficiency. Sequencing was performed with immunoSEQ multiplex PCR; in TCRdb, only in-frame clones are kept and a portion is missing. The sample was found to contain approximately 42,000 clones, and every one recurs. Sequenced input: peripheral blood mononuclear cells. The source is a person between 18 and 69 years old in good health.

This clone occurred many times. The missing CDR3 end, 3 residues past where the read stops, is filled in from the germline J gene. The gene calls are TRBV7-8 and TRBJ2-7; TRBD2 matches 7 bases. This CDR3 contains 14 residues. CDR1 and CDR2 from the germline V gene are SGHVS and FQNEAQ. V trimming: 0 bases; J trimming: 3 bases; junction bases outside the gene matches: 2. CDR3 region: CASSLAGGYYEQYF. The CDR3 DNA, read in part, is TGTGCCAGCAGCTTAGCGGGGGGGTACTACGAG.

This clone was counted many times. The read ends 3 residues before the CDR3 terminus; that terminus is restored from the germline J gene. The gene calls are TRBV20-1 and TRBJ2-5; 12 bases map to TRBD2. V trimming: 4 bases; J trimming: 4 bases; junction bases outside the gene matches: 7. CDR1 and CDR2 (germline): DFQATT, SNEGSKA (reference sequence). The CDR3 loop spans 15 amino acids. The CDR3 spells CSANLAGGPVETQYF. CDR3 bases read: TGCAGTGCTAATCTAGCGGGAGGGCCGGTAGAGACC.

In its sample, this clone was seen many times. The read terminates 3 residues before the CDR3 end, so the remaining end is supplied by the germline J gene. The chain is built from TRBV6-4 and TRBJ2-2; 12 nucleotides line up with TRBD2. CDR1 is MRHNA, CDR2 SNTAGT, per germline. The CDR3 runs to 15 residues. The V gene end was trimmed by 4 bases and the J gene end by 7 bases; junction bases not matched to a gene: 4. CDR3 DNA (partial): TGTGCCAGCAGTGGACTAGCGGGAGATTTCGGGGAG. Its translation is CASSGLAGDFGE. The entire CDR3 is CASSGLAGDFGELFF.

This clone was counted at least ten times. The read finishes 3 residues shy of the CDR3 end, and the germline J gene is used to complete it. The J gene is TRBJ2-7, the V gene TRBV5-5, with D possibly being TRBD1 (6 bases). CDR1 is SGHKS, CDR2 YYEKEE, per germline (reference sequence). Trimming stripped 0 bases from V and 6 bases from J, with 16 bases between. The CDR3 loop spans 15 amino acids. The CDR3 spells CASSLVSTGPSEQYF. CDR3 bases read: TGTGCCAGCAGCTTGGTGAGTACAGGGCCGAGCGAG.

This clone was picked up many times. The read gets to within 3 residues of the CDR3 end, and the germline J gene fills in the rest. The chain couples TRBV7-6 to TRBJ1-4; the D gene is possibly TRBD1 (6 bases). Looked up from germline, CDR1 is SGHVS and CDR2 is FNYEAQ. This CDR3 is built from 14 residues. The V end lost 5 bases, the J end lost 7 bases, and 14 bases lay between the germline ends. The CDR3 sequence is CASSVQGRSEKLFF. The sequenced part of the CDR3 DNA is TGTGCCAGCAGCGTACAGGGCCGGAGTGAAAAA.

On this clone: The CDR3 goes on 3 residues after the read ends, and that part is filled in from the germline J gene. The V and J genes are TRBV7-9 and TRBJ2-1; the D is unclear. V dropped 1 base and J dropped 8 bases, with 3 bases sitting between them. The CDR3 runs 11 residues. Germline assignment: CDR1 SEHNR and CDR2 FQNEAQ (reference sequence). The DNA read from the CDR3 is TGTGCCAGCAGCTTAGGCGATGAG. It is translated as CASSLGDE. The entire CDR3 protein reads CASSLGDEQFF.

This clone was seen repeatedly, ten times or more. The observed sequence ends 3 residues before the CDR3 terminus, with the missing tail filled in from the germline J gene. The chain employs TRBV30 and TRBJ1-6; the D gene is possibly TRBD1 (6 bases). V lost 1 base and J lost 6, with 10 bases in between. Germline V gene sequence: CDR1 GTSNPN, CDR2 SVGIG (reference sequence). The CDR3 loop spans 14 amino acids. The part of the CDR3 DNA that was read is TGTGCCTGGAGTGACAGGGCCACTAATTCACCC. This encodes CAWSDRATNSP. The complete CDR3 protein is CAWSDRATNSPLHF.

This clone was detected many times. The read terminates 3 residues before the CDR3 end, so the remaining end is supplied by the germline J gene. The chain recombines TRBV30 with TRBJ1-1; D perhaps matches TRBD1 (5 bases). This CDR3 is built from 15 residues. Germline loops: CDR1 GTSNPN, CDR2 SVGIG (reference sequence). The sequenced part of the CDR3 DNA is TGTGCCTGGAGCGGTTCACGGGACTCGCCTGATAGG. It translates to CAWSGSRDSPDR. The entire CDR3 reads CAWSGSRDSPDRAFF.

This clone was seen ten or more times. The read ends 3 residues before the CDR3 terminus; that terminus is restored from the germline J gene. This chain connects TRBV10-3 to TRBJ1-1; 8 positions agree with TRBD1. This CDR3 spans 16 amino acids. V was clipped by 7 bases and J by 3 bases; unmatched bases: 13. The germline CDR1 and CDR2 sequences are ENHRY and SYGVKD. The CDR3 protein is CAIKAEQGALDTEAFF. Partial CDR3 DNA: TGTGCCATCAAGGCAGAGCAGGGGGCATTGGACACTGAA.

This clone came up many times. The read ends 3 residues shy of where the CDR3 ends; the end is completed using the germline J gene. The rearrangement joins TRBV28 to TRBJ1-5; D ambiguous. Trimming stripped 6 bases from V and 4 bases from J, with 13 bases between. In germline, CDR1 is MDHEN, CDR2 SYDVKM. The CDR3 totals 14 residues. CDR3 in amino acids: CASSPGSGNQPQHF. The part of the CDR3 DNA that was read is TGTGCCAGCAGCCCGGGGTCGGGGAATCAGCCC.

The CDR3 loop is CSADRESEQYF. The CDR3 DNA, read in part, is TGCAGTGCCGACAGGGAATCCGAG. This chain links TRBV20-1 with TRBJ2-7; 7 bases fit TRBD1. From the germline J gene comes the end of the CDR3, since the read stops 3 residues before it. Germline trimming cut 6 bases from V and 6 bases from J; bases unmatched to any gene: 5. The length of the CDR3 is 11 residues. Looked up from germline, CDR1 is DFQATT and CDR2 is SNEGSKA (reference sequence).

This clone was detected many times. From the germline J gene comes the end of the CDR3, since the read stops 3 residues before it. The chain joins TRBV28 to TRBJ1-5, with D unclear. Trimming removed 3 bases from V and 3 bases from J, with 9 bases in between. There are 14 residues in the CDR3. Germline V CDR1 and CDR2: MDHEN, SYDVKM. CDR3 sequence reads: CASSLLQVNQPQHF. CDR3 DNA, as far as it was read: TGTGCCAGCAGTTTGTTACAAGTCAATCAGCCC.

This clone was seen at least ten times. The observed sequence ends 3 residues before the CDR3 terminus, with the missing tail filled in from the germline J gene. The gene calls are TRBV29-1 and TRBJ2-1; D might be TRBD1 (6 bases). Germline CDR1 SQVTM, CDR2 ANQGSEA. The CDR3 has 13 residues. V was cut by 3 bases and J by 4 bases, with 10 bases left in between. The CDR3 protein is CSVEGALYNEQFF. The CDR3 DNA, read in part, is TGCAGCGTTGAGGGGGCCCTATACAATGAG.

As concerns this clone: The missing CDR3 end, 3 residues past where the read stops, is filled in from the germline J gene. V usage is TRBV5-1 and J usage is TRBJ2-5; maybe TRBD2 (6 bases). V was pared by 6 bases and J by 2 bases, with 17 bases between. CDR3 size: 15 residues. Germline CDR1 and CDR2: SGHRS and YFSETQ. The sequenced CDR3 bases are TGCGCCAGCACCAAGGAAGGACGGGGGCAAGAGACC. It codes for CASTKEGRGQET. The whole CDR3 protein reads CASTKEGRGQETQYF.